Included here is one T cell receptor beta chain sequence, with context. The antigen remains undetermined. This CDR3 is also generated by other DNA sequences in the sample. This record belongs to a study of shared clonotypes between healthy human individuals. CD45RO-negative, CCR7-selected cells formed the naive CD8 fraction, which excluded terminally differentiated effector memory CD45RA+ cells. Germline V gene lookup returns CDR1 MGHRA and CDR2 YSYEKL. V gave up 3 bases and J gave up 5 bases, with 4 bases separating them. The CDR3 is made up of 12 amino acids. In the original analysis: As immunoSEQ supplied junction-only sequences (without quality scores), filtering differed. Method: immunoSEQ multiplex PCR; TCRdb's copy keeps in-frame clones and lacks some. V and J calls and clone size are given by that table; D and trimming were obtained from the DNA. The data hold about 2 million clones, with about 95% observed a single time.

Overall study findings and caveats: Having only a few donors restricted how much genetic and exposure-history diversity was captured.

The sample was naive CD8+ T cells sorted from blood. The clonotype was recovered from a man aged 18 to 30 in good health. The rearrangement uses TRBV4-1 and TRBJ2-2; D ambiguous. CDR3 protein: CASSHGTGELFF. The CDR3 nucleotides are TGCGCCAGCAGCCATGGAACCGGGGAGCTGTTTTTT.